These 28 T cell receptor beta chains originate from one sample sequenced in a study of CXCR3-negative and CXCR3-positive naive CD8 T cells. The authors made the TRB cDNA libraries by 5' RACE using UMI labels. From the 5' RACE reads, TCRdb lists one entry per CDR3 protein and no DNA. In all, the sample yields 150,000 or so distinct CDR3 sequences. No antigen is known for these receptors. Notes on the study in general: A higher hydrophobicity marked the TRB CDR3s of CXCR3-positive naive cells versus CXCR3-negative naive cells.

The sample taken for sequencing was naive CXCR3+ CD8+ T cells from blood. Stated subset: CD45RO-CCR7+CD27+CD95- naive CD8+ T cells expressing CXCR3 (TNR3+). The receptors shown here come from a human donor in good health. Some clones in this sample may be carry-over from other donors' samples.

This sequence joins TRBV27 and TRBJ2-7; TCRdb names TRBD1, which stays unverified in the absence of DNA. The CDR3 spans 13 residues. Germline V CDR1 and CDR2: MNHEY, SMNVEV (reference sequence). This CDR3 reads CASSLTGTYEQYF.

This chain uses TRBV27 with TRBJ1-2; TCRdb selects TRBD1, and the lack of DNA leaves this call unchecked. CDR1 is MNHEY and CDR2 is SMNVEV in the germline V gene (reference sequence). The CDR3 covers 12 residues. The CDR3 spells CASSADSGSYTF.

The rearrangement links TRBV4-3 to TRBJ2-1; TCRdb lists TRBD1, though no DNA is available to test this call. From germline, CDR1 is LGHNA and CDR2 YSLEER. The length of the CDR3 is 15 residues. CDR3 sequence reads: CASSPRDRGNNEQFF.

The chain links TRBV11-2 to TRBJ2-7; TCRdb proposes TRBD1, but this gene call is untestable without DNA. The CDR3 covers 14 residues. Germline values: CDR1 SGHAT, CDR2 FQNNGV. CDR3 in amino acids: CASSITGGTYEQYF. The whole variable domain, filled in from reference TRBV11-2 and TRBJ2-7, reads EAGVAQSPRYKIIEKRQSVAFWCNPISGHATLYWYQQILGQGPKLLIQFQNNGVVDDSQLPKDRFSAERLKGVDSTLKIQPAKLEDSAVYLCASSITGGTYEQYFGPGTRLTVT.

The gene calls are TRBV6-5 and TRBJ1-1; the D call from TCRdb, TRBD1, cannot be confirmed without DNA. The CDR3 runs to 14 residues. Per the germline V gene, CDR1 is MNHEY and CDR2 is SVGAGI. The CDR3 spells CASRGTGLGTEAFF.

This chain uses TRBV7-2 with TRBJ2-2; TCRdb indicates TRBD2, and absent DNA this call remains unverified. Germline CDR1 is SGHTA and CDR2 is FQGNSA. The CDR3 is made up of 16 amino acids. The CDR3 is CASEGIAGGRTGELFF.

This sequence joins TRBV7-9 and TRBJ2-5. This CDR3 has 14 amino acids. Germline loops: CDR1 SEHNR, CDR2 FQNEAQ (reference sequence). The CDR3 loop reads CASRGTGDQETQYF.

This chain links TRBV27 with TRBJ2-2. The germline gives CDR1 MNHEY, CDR2 SMNVEV (reference sequence). This CDR3 has 12 amino acids. CDR3 in amino acids: CASSLLVGELFF.

The rearrangement links TRBV7-3 to TRBJ2-3. The length of the CDR3 is 13 residues. The germline CDR1 and CDR2 sequences are SGHTA and FQGTGA. The CDR3: CASSLLVLDTQYF.

The V gene is TRBV20-1, the J gene TRBJ2-7. The germline CDR1 and CDR2 sequences are DFQATT and SNEGSKA (reference sequence). The CDR3 runs to 14 residues. The CDR3 loop is CSASEIGYPYEQYF.

V gene TRBV7-2 combines with J gene TRBJ2-1; TCRdb indicates TRBD1, and absent DNA this call remains unverified. Germline loops: CDR1 SGHTA, CDR2 FQGNSA. This CDR3 is built from 14 residues. CDR3: CASSLFGGADEQFF.

V and J are TRBV5-1 and TRBJ2-7; TCRdb's D call of TRBD2 is untestable without DNA. Germline lookup yields CDR1 SGHRS and CDR2 YFSETQ. This CDR3 contains 14 residues. The CDR3 is CASSLRTSDYEQYF.

The CDR3 region is CASSLVSGISGNTIYF. The chain links TRBV13 to TRBJ1-3. CDR1 and CDR2 from the germline V gene are PRHDT and FYEKMQ (reference sequence). This CDR3 has 16 amino acids.

The genes are TRBV28 and TRBJ1-5. Per germline, CDR1 MDHEN and CDR2 SYDVKM. The length of the CDR3 is 15 residues. The CDR3: CASSLFRFINQPQHF.

This chain links TRBV15 with TRBJ2-7. Germline V CDR1 and CDR2: LNHNV, YYDKDF (reference sequence). The CDR3 has 13 amino acids. CDR3 sequence: CATSRDARYEQYF.

The chain uses TRBV9 and TRBJ1-1. This CDR3 is 13 amino acids long. Germline CDR1 reads SGDLS; CDR2 reads YYNGEE. The CDR3 sequence: CASSVGSATEAFF.

This chain joins TRBV12-3 or TRBV12-4 and TRBJ1-5; lacking DNA, the TRBD1 call made by TCRdb goes unchecked. The CDR3 covers 16 residues. The CDR3 sequence: CASNDRGLNSNQPQHF.

V gene TRBV29-1 combines with J gene TRBJ2-5; TCRdb picks TRBD1, but there is no DNA to check that call. Germline CDR1 and CDR2: SQVTM and ANQGSEA. The length of the CDR3 is 14 residues. The CDR3 spells CSVERQGAMETQYF.

The J gene is TRBJ2-7, the V gene TRBV7-2; TCRdb picks TRBD1, but there is no DNA to check that call. CDR1 and CDR2 from the germline V gene are SGHTA and FQGNSA. The length of the CDR3 is 16 residues. The CDR3: CASSPSRDRGSYEQYF.

The chain joins TRBV9 to TRBJ2-7; TCRdb's D call, TRBD1, is unchecked because there is no DNA. The CDR3 has 14 amino acids. The germline CDR1 and CDR2 sequences are SGDLS and YYNGEE. CDR3 sequence reads: CASSAGTTPWEQYF.

The genes are TRBV29-1 and TRBJ1-1. This CDR3 comprises 12 residues. The germline CDR1 and CDR2 sequences are SQVTM and ANQGSEA. The CDR3 spells CSVEGEEAEAFF.

This chain connects TRBV4-1 to TRBJ2-5. CDR3 length: 14 residues. Germline CDR1 reads MGHRA; CDR2 reads YSYEKL. Here the CDR3 reads CASSQLVGQETQYF.

The J gene is TRBJ2-3, the V gene TRBV11-2; TCRdb's D call of TRBD1 is untestable without DNA. CDR3 length: 15 amino acids. Per the germline V gene, CDR1 is SGHAT and CDR2 is FQNNGV. The chain's CDR3 is CASSFRDRGTDTQYF.

V usage is TRBV5-1 and J usage is TRBJ2-1; without DNA, the TCRdb call of TRBD1 cannot be checked. From germline, CDR1 is SGHRS and CDR2 YFSETQ. The CDR3 runs 15 residues. The CDR3 spells CASSFYGQGNNEQFF.

The chain carries TRBV19 and TRBJ2-7; the TCRdb call, TRBD1, lacks DNA for checking. This CDR3 is built from 16 residues. Germline CDR1 and CDR2: LNHDA and SQIVND (reference sequence). This CDR3 reads CASSAAGTGDFYEQYF.

The chain is built from TRBV6-5 and TRBJ1-4. The CDR3 runs to 13 residues. Germline CDR1 and CDR2: MNHEY and SVGAGI. The CDR3 sequence: CASSKSLQEKLFF.

The chain recombines TRBV12-2 with TRBJ2-7. TRBV12-2 is a recognized pseudogene. There are 14 residues in the CDR3. This CDR3 reads CASRLYRHRNEQYF.

The V gene is TRBV7-8, the J gene TRBJ2-3; lacking DNA, the TRBD1 call made by TCRdb goes unchecked. Germline assignment: CDR1 SGHVS and CDR2 FQNEAQ. CDR3 length equals 14 residues. The CDR3 protein is CASSLPLSTDTQYF.